This T cell receptor (beta chain) originates from a study of CD8 T cells in Susac syndrome. Sequencing of TCR beta drew on CD8+ and CD4+ T cells from blood. Controls were healthy donors chosen to match patients in age and sex. The authors negatively isolated CD8+ and CD4+ T cells and FACS-enriched TEMRA cells. The germline V and J ends were trimmed by 1 base and 4 bases, with 11 bases remaining between them. Germline V gene data show CDR1 as SGHRS and CDR2 as YFSETQ. This CDR3 is 14 amino acids long. The authors reverse transcribed roughly 0.5 to 1 ug RNA with random hexamers. With immunoSEQ multiplex PCR, TCR beta CDR3 was amplified across 54 Vbeta and 13 Jbeta. In TCRdb, the immunoSEQ multiplex PCR reads were re-called with MiXCR into one record per CDR3 protein. The sample lists around 190,000 distinct CDR3 sequences, 90% to 95% occurring once.

The chain uses TRBV5-1 and TRBJ2-5; TRBD2 might be the D (5 bases). The receptor was isolated from a human donor in good health. The specimen sequenced was CD4+ T cells from PBMCs. The CDR3 coding sequence is TGCGCCAGCAGCTTGCGGGGTAGAGGAGAGACCCAGTACTTC. Protein product: CASSLRGRGETQYF. The full variable domain, completed using reference TRBV5-1 and TRBJ2-5, is KAGVTQTPRYLIKTRGQQVTLSCSPISGHRSVSWYQQTPGQGLQFLFEYFSETQRNKGNFPGRFSGRQFSNSRSEMNVSTLELGDSALYLCASSLRGRGETQYFGPGTRLLVL.